This T cell receptor (beta chain) was found in a study of follicular helper T cells after annual influenza vaccination. Study details: For some subjects, blood spans the 2013-2014, 2014-2015 and 2015-2016 annual vaccinations.

This CDR3 is 16 amino acids long. From germline, CDR1 is KGHSH and CDR2 LQKENI. V gave up 2 bases and J gave up 6 bases; unmatched junction bases: 9. Study-wide points: Day 7 ICOS+CD38+ clones later appeared mostly in ICOS-CD38- cTfh.

Time point here: 2015-2016 season, 7 days after influenza vaccination. Vaccine contraindications, substance abuse, HIV/AIDS, active malignancy and active illness excluded donors. Sequencing of TCRB used Survey level resolution. The assay was immunoSEQ multiplex PCR, and TCRdb's table has in-frame clones only and misses some. The repertoire includes around 1,300 clones, about four fifths of them detected once, and around 6.5% sits in the top ten. Of note for this clone: Its antigen is unidentified.

The chain joins TRBV18 to TRBJ2-2; 7 bases line up with TRBD2. The sample consisted of CXCR5+ CD38+ circulating T follicular helper cells from blood, taken 7 days after influenza vaccination. Stated subset: circulating Tfh, non-naive CD4+CXCR5+PD-1+ (ICOS+CD38+ or ICOS-CD38-). This TCR derives from an adult who received the influenza vaccine. The CDR3 region is CASSPEGAGGSGELFF. The CDR3 region has the DNA TGTGCCAGCTCACCAGAGGGAGCCGGGGGGTCCGGGGAGCTGTTTTTT.